This TCR beta chain is from a study of radiation and T cells in renal cell carcinoma (dated by TCRdb to the early 2020s). Looking at the study overall: Samples were obtained from a clinical trial, in which 15 Gy stereotactic body radiation therapy was delivered to primary renal cell carcinomas and nephrectomy was performed 4 weeks later. A total of 53 samples underwent TCR beta sequencing, made up of some 26 tumors and some 27 peripheral blood samples. Across all 53 samples, 3.5 million to 4.5 million unique CDR3 nucleotide sequences encoding 2 million to 3 million unique CDR3 amino acid sequences were identified. Beyond this particular receptor, the publication reports: The single-armed trial design could not address effects of radiation dose or scheduling on the TCR repertoire. In blood, the top tumor clonotypes increased between baseline and 2 weeks post-radiation and then shrank by 4 weeks, which suggests that tumor-resident clones expanded only transiently. Because pretreatment tumor biopsies were not available, the baseline intratumoral presence of clonotypes could not be determined. Changes in the blood repertoire were not tracked past 4 weeks after treatment.

The immunoSEQ kit was used, according to the manufacturer's recommendations, to generate TCR beta libraries from genomic DNA. For library preparation, a first multiplex PCR was performed with proprietary primers, followed by a second PCR in which unique barcodes were added, and bead cleanups were performed after each round. Each sample batch included a kit-provided positive control reaction and a negative control reaction. The final libraries were assessed on an Agilent 4200 TapeStation D1000 ScreenTape, pooled by volume, and quantified by qPCR. Sequencing was performed on an Illumina NextSeq500 using a MidOutput 150-cycle cartridge, with 156 Read1 cycles, 15 Index1 cycles, and the kit custom primers. The pooled library was loaded at around 1 pM with about 18% PhiX control spiked in. The source study handled its data this way. Vendor-processed data were analyzed in R, with a clonotype defined as all T cells sharing the same CDR3 nucleotide sequence. For clone abundance analyses, frequencies were normalized to the 10,000 most abundant clones per sample. Public T cell clones, which averaged fewer than five per sample, were removed prior to analysis. Tumor-enriched clonotypes and baseline blood-enriched clonotypes were defined as those with an abundance difference of at least 32-fold between compartments. A beta-binomial differential abundance model was used to identify clonotypes that were expanded or contracted between blood time points. Tumor-blood repertoire similarity was measured with the Baroni-Urbani and Buser coefficient, and groups were compared using two-tailed Wilcoxon tests in R. What TCRdb holds here is the immuneACCESS table cut down to in-frame rearrangements. Part of the clones is not present; checked against another copy, under half of the missing clones reflect an unresolved V gene, and the others are unexplained. D and trimming come from the DNA, and the V and J calls and clone size come from that table. This sample holds approximately 140,000 clones; approximately 82% were observed only once. The ten largest clones capture under 30% of the sample.

The sample's time point, from its label and the paper: baseline pretreatment blood. Taken with the paper, the label for treatment or condition translates to: 15 Gy SBRT to primary tumor, nephrectomy 4 weeks later. To follow tumor-enriched clonotypes, serial peripheral blood was collected from radiation-treated patients at baseline and at 2 weeks and 4 weeks after SBRT. Every patient had renal cell carcinoma of clear cell pathology. The QIAamp DNA Blood Mini Kit (Qiagen) was used to prepare genomic DNA for TCR sequencing. Samples were included in the analyses only if all quality control checks were passed. Sequences SEHNR (CDR1) and FQNEAQ (CDR2) are obtained from the germline V gene (reference sequence). The junction shows trimming of 5 bases on V and 0 bases on J, plus 11 bases between the germline ends. Spanning cysteine to phenylalanine, the CDR3 consists of 15 amino acids. The only DNA kept is the CDR3, 45 bases in frame from the first base.

Concerning this clone: Its antigen specificity is not known. Base qualities are not at hand, and no much larger clone is one base apart.

This clonotype was obtained from a woman aged 45-65 years with renal cell carcinoma. The source material was blood, sampled from a patient whose treatment included radiotherapy and nephrectomy. The chain is encoded by TRBV7-9 joined to TRBJ1-5; a weak D assignment points to TRBD1 (5 bases agree). The encoded CDR3 is CASSLEGFSNQPQHF. The nucleotide sequence is given as TGTGCCAGCAGCCTCGAGGGGTTTAGCAATCAGCCCCAGCATTTT. The reference TRBV7-9 and TRBJ1-5 proteins fill in what lies around the CDR3, so the full variable domain reads DTGVSQNPRHKITKRGQNVTFRCDPISEHNRLYWYRQTLGQGPEFLTYFQNEAQLEKSRLLSDRFSAERPKGSFSTLEIQRTEQGDSAMYLCASSLEGFSNQPQHFGDGTRLSIL.